This entry describes one T cell receptor beta chain. As yet, its antigen is unknown. Among the approximately 110 subjects of the validation cohort, separate from the approximately 700-subject first cohort, were the donors. In germline, CDR1 is WSHSY, CDR2 SAAADI. V was shortened by 8 bases and J by 4 bases, with 14 bases between the two germline ends. This CDR3 comprises 13 residues. This sample is drawn from a study of cytomegalovirus exposure and HLA in healthy donors. Study-wide background: Later analysis reported that the approximately 120 validation repertoires shared the platform of the approximately 690 first-cohort repertoires.

General study results and limits: Cytomegalovirus association was listed for around 180 TCR beta chains.

TCRdb's copy holds only in-frame clones and misses some; the assay was immunoSEQ multiplex PCR. The table lists some 200,000 clones, about 80% of them singletons, with around 2.8% in the top ten. Material for sequencing was PBMCs. This TCR was recovered from a woman aged 18-29 years in good health and CMV-seropositive. This chain connects TRBV10-2 to TRBJ1-1, with D perhaps TRBD1 (5 bases). CDR3 in DNA: TGCGCCAGCGGGACGGGGGGAGGCACTGAAGCTTTCTTT. The encoded protein is CASGTGGGTEAFF.